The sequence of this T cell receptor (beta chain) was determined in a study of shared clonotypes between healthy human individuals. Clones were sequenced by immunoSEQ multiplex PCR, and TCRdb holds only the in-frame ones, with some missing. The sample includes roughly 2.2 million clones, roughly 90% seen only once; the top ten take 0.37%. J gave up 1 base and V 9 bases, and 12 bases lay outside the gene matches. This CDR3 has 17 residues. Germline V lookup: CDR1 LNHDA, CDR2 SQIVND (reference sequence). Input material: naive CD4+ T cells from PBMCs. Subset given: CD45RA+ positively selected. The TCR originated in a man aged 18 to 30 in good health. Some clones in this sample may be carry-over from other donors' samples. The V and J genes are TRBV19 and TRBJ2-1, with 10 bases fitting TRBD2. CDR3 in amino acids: CARRPVTSGFSYNEQFF. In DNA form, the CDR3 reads TGTGCCAGACGCCCGGTGACTAGCGGGTTTTCCTACAATGAGCAGTTCTTC.